The sequence of this TCR beta chain was determined in a study of OX40 agonist ivuxolimab in advanced cancers. About the research overall: Partial responses were achieved by three patients, one with hepatocellular carcinoma and two with cutaneous melanoma.

Comments on this clone: Its antigen remains unidentified.

Assay used: immunoSEQ multiplex PCR; TCRdb lists only in-frame clones, some missing. The profile shows about 120,000 clones, around 87% of them singletons. The study's findings and limits: On average, CD8+ T cells showed a greater number of expanded clones than CD4+. No determination was made of the antigen specificity of the expanded peripheral T cells.

V gave up 3 bases and J gave up 6 bases, with 18 bases separating them. This CDR3 region has 15 residues. Germline V gene sequence: CDR1 SGHVS, CDR2 FNYEAQ. The specimen comprised CD4+ or CD8+ T cells sorted from blood, sampled in a trial of the OX40 agonist ivuxolimab. This chain links TRBV7-6 with TRBJ2-7, with a tentative D call TRBD2 (5 bases). The clonotype was recovered from an adult with an advanced solid tumor such as melanoma, head and neck, liver or kidney cancer. In nucleotides, the CDR3 is TGTGCCAGCAGCTTCGGTGACCTCCTCGCGGGCGAGCAGTACTTC. Protein product: CASSFGDLLAGEQYF.